These 5 T cell receptor beta chains came from one sample sequenced in a study of cytomegalovirus exposure and HLA in healthy donors. Primers for the PCR totalled 60 Vbeta and 13 Jbeta. TCRdb keeps only in-frame clones here, not all; method: immunoSEQ multiplex PCR. The sample lists under 300,000 clones; 84% were seen once. The sample was PBMCs. The receptor source for this set is a woman aged 40 to 50 in good health and CMV-seropositive.

V and J are TRBV7-2 and TRBJ2-7, with 7 bases aligning to TRBD2. The V and J ends lost 2 bases and 4 bases, in that order; junction bases with no gene match: 8. CDR3 length equals 15 residues. Per germline, CDR1 SGHTA and CDR2 FQGNSA. The CDR3, as DNA: TGTGCCAGCAGCTTACAATCTAGCGGCGAGTACGAGCAGTACTTC. Encoded protein: CASSLQSSGEYEQYF. The variable domain in full, completed from reference TRBV7-2 and TRBJ2-7, reads GAGVSQSPSNKVTEKGKDVELRCDPISGHTALYWYRQSLGQGLEFLIYFQGNSAPDKSGLPSDRFSAERTGGSVSTLTIQRTQQEDSAVYLCASSLQSSGEYEQYFGPGTRLTVT.

The chain has TRBV18 and TRBJ2-1; 11 bases map to TRBD2. Germline V gene lookup returns CDR1 KGHSH and CDR2 LQKENI. Trimming took 3 bases from V and 8 from J; bases not matched to a gene: 6. This CDR3 region has 15 residues. The CDR3 loop reads CASSPTSGSVYEQFF. CDR3 nucleotide sequence: TGTGCCAGCTCACCCACTAGCGGGAGTGTTTATGAGCAGTTCTTC.

V usage is TRBV28 and J usage is TRBJ2-4, with D unresolved. Germline V gene data show CDR1 as MDHEN and CDR2 as SYDVKM. Trimming removed 5 bases from V and 0 bases from J, with 11 bases in between. The CDR3 contains 15 residues. The chain's CDR3 is CASSLTELAKNIQYF. As DNA, the CDR3 is TGTGCCAGCAGTCTGACGGAGCTAGCCAAAAACATTCAGTACTTC.

The chain joins TRBV10-3 to TRBJ2-1; 9 nucleotides line up with TRBD2. The V gene's germline CDR1 is ENHRY and CDR2 SYGVKD. CDR3 length: 15 residues. Trimming removed 3 bases from V and 9 bases from J; junction bases left unmatched: 9. CDR3 amino acids: CAISDSGSHGVEQFF. For the CDR3, the DNA is TGTGCCATCAGTGATAGCGGGAGTCACGGTGTTGAGCAGTTCTTC.

This sequence joins TRBV6-5 and TRBJ2-7, with D uncertain. There are 13 residues in the CDR3. V was cut by 0 bases and J by 2 bases, with 5 bases left in between. Germline loops: CDR1 MNHEY, CDR2 SVGAGI. CDR3 protein: CASSYSRTYEQYF. Written as DNA, the CDR3 is TGTGCCAGCAGTTACTCGCGAACCTACGAGCAGTACTTC.